Below, one T cell receptor beta chain is given with its context. Its antigen remains unidentified. The data derive from a study of breast tumors, draining lymph nodes, adjacent tissues. Study-level points and caveats: Data fit most tumor T cells coming from lymph node, expanding in tumor. Tumors had less TCR diversity than lymph nodes, more than nontumor tissue. The lymph node origin of tumor T cells was framed as consistent with a hypothesis, not demonstrated. Tumor and nontumor repertoires were significantly more similar in luminal-like than in basal-like breast cancer.

Via MiXCR, TCRdb re-called the multiplex PCR reads, giving one row per CDR3 protein. The table records some 170,000 distinct CDR3 sequences, around a third of them present only once. Breast cancer patients provided tissue from their axillary draining lymph nodes. Sequencing was performed on axillary lymph node tissue. This sequence was found in a female donor with breast cancer. Some clones in this sample may be carry-over from other donors' samples.

The CDR3 DNA sequence: TGTGCCAGCAGCTCAAGACAGGCCAATCAGCCCCAGCATTTT. It yields the protein CASSSRQANQPQHF. The gene calls are TRBV7-8 and TRBJ1-5; tentative D call: TRBD1 (6 bases). V was pared by 4 bases and J by 3 bases, with 10 bases between. The CDR3 totals 14 residues. Germline CDR1 SGHVS, CDR2 FQNEAQ.